What follows are 23 T cell receptor beta chains derived from one specimen sequenced in a study of T cells after yellow fever vaccination. TCRdb ran MiXCR on the 5' RACE reads and lists one entry per CDR3 protein. The top ten hold approximately 23% of the sample, which has around 300,000 distinct CDR3 sequences, over 4% seen once. The sequencing here drew on PBMCs, taken 5 days after the yellow fever booster vaccination. These receptors came from a young man who received the YFV17D yellow fever vaccine.

The rearrangement uses TRBV20-1 and TRBJ1-4; 10 bases map to TRBD1. This CDR3 has 15 residues. Trimming took 5 bases from V and 0 from J; bases not matched to a gene: 3. Germline-derived CDR1 and CDR2 are DFQATT and SNEGSKA (reference sequence). CDR3 amino acids: CSADGQGATNEKLFF. CDR3 nucleotides: TGCAGTGCTGACGGACAGGGGGCAACTAATGAAAAACTGTTTTTT.

This clonotype came up a few times. The chain uses TRBV2 and TRBJ2-7, with D perhaps matching TRBD2 (7 bases). CDR3 length equals 11 residues. The germline V and J ends were trimmed by 7 bases and 11 bases, with 15 bases remaining between them. Per germline, CDR1 SNHLY and CDR2 FYNNEI. The CDR3 is CASTAGRGEYV. DNA of the CDR3: TGTGCCAGCACGGCGGGGAGGGGGGAGTACGTC.

This clonotype was seen repeatedly, ten times or more. J is TRBJ2-1 and V is TRBV5-1; 10 bases map to TRBD1. V was pared by 0 bases and J by 7 bases, with 7 bases of the junction left unmatched. The V gene's germline CDR1 is SGHRS and CDR2 YFSETQ. The CDR3 is 16 residues long. CDR3 DNA: TGCGCCAGCAGCTTGGCCGGACAGGGGGGGATTAATGAGCAGTTCTTC. It translates to CASSLAGQGGINEQFF.

This chain uses TRBV7-2 with TRBJ2-1; possibly TRBD1 or TRBD2 for D (6 bases each). Germline CDR1 reads SGHTA; CDR2 reads FQGNSA. V dropped 2 bases and J dropped 7 bases, with 21 bases sitting between them. The CDR3 spans 17 residues. Here the CDR3 reads CASSLSLGGYLGNEQFF. Here the CDR3 DNA reads TGTGCCAGCAGCTTATCCCTCGGGGGCTACTTGGGTAATGAGCAGTTCTTC.

In its sample, this clonotype was seen a few times. This chain connects TRBV6-2 or TRBV6-3 to TRBJ2-7; D is possibly TRBD1 or TRBD2 (5 bases each). The germline V gene has CDR1 MNHEY and CDR2 SVGEGT. With 2 bases removed from V and 7 bases from J, the gap between germline ends came to 21 bases. The CDR3 runs to 16 residues. CDR3: CASSYLHTGTRPEQYF. For the CDR3, the DNA is TGTGCCAGCAGTTACCTCCATACCGGGACGAGGCCGGAGCAGTACTTC.

This clonotype was observed at least ten times. The chain joins TRBV4-1 to TRBJ1-2, with 7 bases matching TRBD1. Trimming cost V 4 bases and J 2 bases; bases outside gene matches: 7. Germline CDR1 reads MGHRA; CDR2 reads YSYEKL. The CDR3 is 15 amino acids. CDR3: CASSRLVDRNYGYTF. The CDR3 DNA sequence: TGCGCCAGCAGCCGACTCGTGGACAGGAACTATGGCTACACCTTC.

This rearrangement joins TRBV28 to TRBJ2-7, with D unresolved. Per the germline V gene, CDR1 is MDHEN and CDR2 is SYDVKM. The V gene lost 6 bases and the J gene lost 3 bases, with 9 bases spanning the gap. The CDR3 length is 12 residues. For the CDR3, the DNA is TGTGCCAGCAGCAAAAAGGGCTACGAGCAGTACGTC. Protein: CASSKKGYEQYV.

This clonotype came up a few times. The chain employs TRBV9 and TRBJ2-2, with D perhaps matching TRBD1 (6 bases). There are 16 residues in the CDR3. Germline loops: CDR1 SGDLS, CDR2 YYNGEE. Between the trimmed V and J ends, which lost 3 bases and 6 bases, there was a span of 18 bases. CDR3 sequence reads: CASSGTVDPKAGELFF. The CDR3 coding sequence is TGTGCCAGCAGCGGGACAGTAGATCCCAAGGCCGGGGAGCTGTTTTTT.

In this sample, this clonotype turned up many times. This chain uses TRBV7-2 with TRBJ1-1, with a weak D call TRBD1 (5 bases). Germline V gene data show CDR1 as SGHTA and CDR2 as FQGNSA. The CDR3 contains 18 residues. V lost 2 bases to trimming and J lost 1 base, with 20 bases between them. The CDR3, as DNA: TGTGCCAGCAGCTTACATTACAGGAACGTTGACGGGAACACTGAAGCTTTCTTT. The encoded protein is CASSLHYRNVDGNTEAFF.

The chain has TRBV20-1 and TRBJ2-3; D unclear. The CDR3 runs to 12 residues. Germline loops: CDR1 DFQATT, CDR2 SNEGSKA (reference sequence). Trimming left V 7 bases short and J 1 base short, with 9 bases between. CDR3 in amino acids: CSGSSRTDTQYF. Written as DNA, the CDR3 is TGCAGTGGAAGCTCCCGCACAGATACGCAGTATTTT.

The chain is built from TRBV18 and TRBJ1-3; D is unresolved. Per the germline V gene, CDR1 is KGHSH and CDR2 is LQKENI. V shed 1 base and J shed 0 bases, with 10 bases lying between them. This CDR3 comprises 16 residues. The CDR3 DNA sequence: TGTGCCAGCTCACCACAGGACTCGAGCTCTGGAAACACCATATATTTT. The encoded protein is CASSPQDSSSGNTIYF.

This clonotype was detected many times. As DNA, the CDR3 is TGTGCCAGTAGTCCCCCAGAACAAGAGACCCAGTACTTC. It yields the protein CASSPPEQETQYF. The chain uses TRBV19 and TRBJ2-5; D remains unclear. This CDR3 is 13 amino acids long. From germline, CDR1 is LNHDA and CDR2 SQIVND (reference sequence). V lost 5 bases, J lost 2 bases, and 9 bases lay in between.

CDR3 in amino acids: CSAKRGTPTDTQYF. CDR3 nucleotides: TGCAGTGCTAAGCGGGGCACCCCCACAGATACGCAGTATTTT. The gene calls are TRBV20-1 and TRBJ2-3, with TRBD2 matching over 7 bases. Trimming took 4 bases from V and 2 from J; bases not matched to a gene: 6. Germline CDR1 DFQATT, CDR2 SNEGSKA (reference sequence). The CDR3 length is 14 residues.

This clonotype has only a few counts. This CDR3 is CASSLEGRGQNTEAFF. Written as DNA, the CDR3 is TGCGCCAGCAGCTTGGAGGGCAGGGGGCAGAACACTGAAGCTTTCTTT. This chain connects TRBV5-1 to TRBJ1-1; the match to TRBD1 covers 8 bases. V was clipped by 0 bases and J by 1 base; unmatched bases: 5. There are 16 residues in the CDR3. Germline-derived CDR1 and CDR2 are SGHRS and YFSETQ.

In this sample, this clonotype turned up a few times. Mismatch with germline at one junction end may stem from a read error. The V and J genes are TRBV5-1 and TRBJ2-5; 9 bases match TRBD2. The CDR3 is made up of 16 amino acids. Germline-derived CDR1 and CDR2 are SGHRS and YFSETQ. As DNA, the CDR3 is TGCGTCAGCAGCCCCGCGGCGACTAGCGGCCTGGGGACCCAGTACTTC. Its protein product is CVSSPAATSGLGTQYF. Using reference TRBV5-1 and TRBJ2-5 for the parts outside the CDR3, the full variable domain is KAGVTQTPRYLIKTRGQQVTLSCSPISGHRSVSWYQQTPGQGLQFLFEYFSETQRNKGNFPGRFSGRQFSNSRSEMNVSTLELGDSALYLCVSSPAATSGLGTQYFGPGTRLLVL.

This clonotype has only a few counts. The rearrangement joins TRBV5-1 to TRBJ1-2; D is uncertain. This CDR3 is built from 14 residues. The V and J ends lost 0 bases and 6 bases respectively, with 12 bases between them. Germline V CDR1 and CDR2: SGHRS, YFSETQ. The CDR3 sequence: CASSLGATSHGYTF. The CDR3 DNA reads as TGCGCCAGCAGCTTGGGGGCCACCAGTCATGGCTACACCTTC. Combining the CDR3 with reference TRBV5-1 and TRBJ1-2 gives the whole variable domain KAGVTQTPRYLIKTRGQQVTLSCSPISGHRSVSWYQQTPGQGLQFLFEYFSETQRNKGNFPGRFSGRQFSNSRSEMNVSTLELGDSALYLCASSLGATSHGYTFGSGTRLTVV.

This clonotype was counted between two and nine times. The chain links TRBV10-2 to TRBJ2-3; D perhaps matches TRBD2 (6 bases). Germline V gene data show CDR1 as WSHSY and CDR2 as SAAADI. V dropped 9 bases and J dropped 4 bases, with 11 bases sitting between them. The CDR3 has 12 amino acids. The CDR3 is CASRLVSDTQYF. As DNA, the CDR3 is TGCGCCAGTAGACTAGTTTCAGATACGCAGTATTTT.

This clonotype was detected only a few times. V is TRBV14 and J is TRBJ2-1; 8 positions match TRBD1. CDR1 SGHDN and CDR2 FVKESK come from the germline V gene. This CDR3 region has 18 residues. V lost 0 bases to trimming and J lost 6 bases; unmatched junction nucleotides: 13. The CDR3 region has the DNA TGTGCCAGCAGCCAAGATTATAAAAGAGGGACAGGTCCCAATGAGCAGTTCTTC. Amino acid sequence: CASSQDYKRGTGPNEQFF.

This clonotype was recorded at least ten times. The chain joins TRBV7-2 to TRBJ1-6, with D tentatively TRBD1 (5 bases). This CDR3 is built from 12 residues. The germline V gene encodes CDR1 SGHTA and CDR2 FQGNSA. V lost 3 bases, J lost 12 bases, and 9 bases lay in between. The DNA of the CDR3 is TGTGCCAGCAGCTTGGGACTTGGACCCCTCCACTTT. Encoded protein: CASSLGLGPLHF.

The CDR3 coding sequence is TGTGCCAGCAGTCCCCCCGGCCAGCGAGATACGCAGTATTTT. Its protein product is CASSPPGQRDTQYF. This rearrangement joins TRBV28 to TRBJ2-3; D uncertain. The CDR3 totals 14 residues. CDR1 MDHEN and CDR2 SYDVKM come from the germline V gene. The V and J ends lost 5 bases and 5 bases respectively, with 14 bases between them.

The V and J genes are TRBV2 and TRBJ2-1; no clear D. This CDR3 is built from 13 residues. V was cut by 5 bases and J by 7 bases, with 12 bases left in between. Germline V gene lookup returns CDR1 SNHLY and CDR2 FYNNEI. The CDR3 bases are TGTGCCAGCAGTCCCGGCCAGGCTAATGAGCAGTTCTTC. Protein product: CASSPGQANEQFF.

CDR3 sequence: CASSRTGERNIQYF. As DNA, the CDR3 is TGTGCCAGCAGTCGAACAGGGGAGAGAAACATTCAGTACTTC. The chain combines TRBV12-3 or TRBV12-4 with TRBJ2-4, with TRBD1 matching over 7 bases. The junction had 7 bases not matched to a gene; V was cut back by 5 bases and J by 6 bases. There are 14 residues in the CDR3.

This clonotype was picked up a small number of times. The CDR3 spells CASSQASPGLRKETQYF. For the CDR3, the DNA is TGTGCCAGCAGCCAAGCTTCGCCGGGGTTAAGAAAGGAGACCCAGTACTTC. The chain links TRBV14 to TRBJ2-5; D is possibly TRBD2 (5 bases). CDR1 and CDR2 from the germline V gene are SGHDN and FVKESK. There are 17 residues in the CDR3. Deletions cut 1 base from V and 5 bases from J, with 20 bases between.